The 25 T cell receptor beta chains below were found in one sample sequenced in a study of technical replicates of blood from a handful of donors. Repertoires were generated with immunoSEQ multiplex PCR, while TCRdb's copy carries only in-frame clones and drops some. The sample consists of about 73,000 clones, more than 90% of them appearing once. Material for sequencing was PBMCs. All receptors derive from a human donor in good health. Some clones in this sample may be carry-over from other donors' samples.

The chain employs TRBV4-1 and TRBJ2-1, with TRBD2 matching 14 bases. Germline assignment: CDR1 MGHRA and CDR2 YSYEKL. The CDR3 is made up of 18 amino acids. The J segment lost 9 bases and the V segment lost 0 bases, leaving 10 bases of the junction unmatched. Here the CDR3 reads CASSQEVALGTSGGEQFF. CDR3 nucleotide sequence: TGCGCCAGCAGCCAAGAAGTAGCGTTAGGGACTAGCGGGGGTGAGCAGTTCTTC.

V and J are TRBV6-4 and TRBJ2-2; 8 bases match TRBD2. The V gene end was trimmed by 3 bases and the J gene end by 4 bases; junction bases not matched to a gene: 4. Germline CDR1 and CDR2: MRHNA and SNTAGT. CDR3 length equals 15 residues. The CDR3 loop reads CASSEAGGGTGELFF. CDR3 bases: TGTGCCAGCAGTGAGGCGGGAGGTGGCACCGGGGAGCTGTTTTTT.

The V gene is TRBV27, the J gene TRBJ2-7, with D perhaps TRBD2 (7 bases). This CDR3 is 11 amino acids long. Trimming cost V 5 bases and J 8 bases, with 10 bases left between them. CDR1 and CDR2 (germline): MNHEY, SMNVEV (reference sequence). Written as DNA, the CDR3 is TGTGCCAGCAGTACGGGGGGCAAGCAGTACTTC. This sequence encodes CASSTGGKQYF.

This chain uses TRBV6-5 with TRBJ2-2, with 7 bases fitting TRBD1. Germline CDR1 and CDR2: MNHEY and SVGAGI. The CDR3 covers 15 residues. J was trimmed by 5 bases and V by 5 bases; bases with no gene match: 8. The CDR3 DNA follows: TGTGCCAGCAGTAGATCGGGACAGTTAACCGGGGAGCTGTTTTTT. This encodes CASSRSGQLTGELFF.

In this sample, this clone turned up once. V usage is TRBV4-1 and J usage is TRBJ2-7; 9 bases align to TRBD1. Unmatched junction bases numbered 1, after V lost 4 bases and J lost 0 bases. Germline V lookup: CDR1 MGHRA, CDR2 YSYEKL. There are 14 residues in the CDR3. CDR3 amino acids: CASSRQGDSYEQYF. The CDR3 bases are TGCGCCAGCAGCCGACAGGGGGACTCCTACGAGCAGTACTTC.

V and J are TRBV2 and TRBJ2-7, with D tentatively TRBD2 (5 bases). The CDR3 runs 13 residues. V lost 4 bases and J lost 4, with 11 bases in between. Germline V gene lookup returns CDR1 SNHLY and CDR2 FYNNEI. DNA for the CDR3: TGTGCCAGCAGTGGCCCGGGGAGTTACGAGCAGTACTTC. Protein product: CASSGPGSYEQYF.

The chain combines TRBV6-1 with TRBJ1-4; 7 positions agree with TRBD1. The junction had 5 bases not matched to a gene; V was cut back by 2 bases and J by 5 bases. Germline values: CDR1 MNHNS, CDR2 SASEGT. The CDR3 length is 15 residues. CDR3 sequence (DNA): TGTGCCAGCAGTGAAAGGACAGGTCCCAATGAAAAACTGTTTTTT. This codes for CASSERTGPNEKLFF.

The chain employs TRBV2 and TRBJ1-2, with 7 bases lining up with TRBD1. The J segment lost 14 bases and the V segment lost 4 bases, leaving 10 bases of the junction unmatched. Per germline, CDR1 SNHLY and CDR2 FYNNEI. The CDR3 runs to 12 residues. In DNA, the CDR3 is TGTGCCAGCAGTGTGAAGGGGACAGCAAATACCTTC. Translated, it gives CASSVKGTANTF.

The chain employs TRBV4-2 and TRBJ1-4; D gene uncertain. Germline V lookup: CDR1 LGHNA, CDR2 YNFKEQ. V lost 4 bases to trimming and J lost 8 bases, with 8 bases between them. The CDR3 sequence is 12 residues long. Written as DNA, the CDR3 is TGTGCCAGCAGCCGGCTAGAAGAAAAACTGTTTTTT. Translated: CASSRLEEKLFF.

CDR3 DNA sequence: TGTGCCAGCAGCATGACAGGGATGAATAGCTACGAGCAGTACTTC. It encodes CASSMTGMNSYEQYF. The rearrangement links TRBV11-1 to TRBJ2-7; 7 positions match TRBD1. This CDR3 spans 15 amino acids. CDR1 SGHAT and CDR2 FQDESV come from the germline V gene (reference sequence). The V gene end was trimmed by 5 bases and the J gene end by 3 bases; junction bases not matched to a gene: 10. Drawing the rest from reference TRBV11-1 and TRBJ2-7, the complete variable domain is EAEVAQSPRYKITEKSQAVAFWCDPISGHATLYWYRQILGQGPELLVQFQDESVVDDSQLPKDRFSAERLKGVDSTLKIQPAELGDSAMYLCASSMTGMNSYEQYFGPGTRLTVT.

The CDR3 region has the DNA TGTGCCAGCAGCTCTGGGACAGGGCAAAGTCAGCCCCAGCATTTT. Its translation is CASSSGTGQSQPQHF. The genes are TRBV7-2 and TRBJ1-5, with 9 bases fitting TRBD1. This CDR3 has 15 amino acids. The germline gives CDR1 SGHTA, CDR2 FQGNSA. V lost 4 bases, J lost 6 bases, and 7 bases stayed unmatched.

This rearrangement joins TRBV5-4 to TRBJ2-6, with 13 bases matching TRBD2. The length of the CDR3 is 19 residues. Germline trimming cut 0 bases from V and 0 bases from J; bases unmatched to any gene: 3. Germline V gene sequence: CDR1 SGHNT, CDR2 YYREEE (reference sequence). CDR3 sequence reads: CASSLGLAGGRSGANVLTF. CDR3 bases: TGTGCCAGCAGCTTGGGACTAGCGGGGGGCCGCTCTGGGGCCAACGTCCTGACTTTC.

J is TRBJ2-7 and V is TRBV1; TRBD2, the D gene given by the table, was not confirmed from the DNA. TRBV1 is assigned pseudogene status. This CDR3 comprises 21 residues. The CDR3 sequence: CTSSQDRGTGRFWRETVEQYF. DNA for the CDR3: TGCACCAGCAGCCAAGATCGGGGAACAGGGCGGTTTTGGCGGGAGACCGTCGAGCAGTACTTC.

The V and J genes are TRBV5-1 and TRBJ1-6; D gene uncertain. The CDR3 length is 15 residues. The V gene lost 0 bases and the J gene lost 10 bases, with 14 bases spanning the gap. Germline V gives CDR1 SGHRS, CDR2 YFSETQ. CDR3 in DNA: TGCGCCAGCAGCTTGGAGTATCTTCAGGCCTCACCCCTCCACTTT. It is translated as CASSLEYLQASPLHF.

The gene calls are TRBV5-4 and TRBJ1-2; D is ambiguous. The CDR3 is 14 residues long. From germline, CDR1 is SGHNT and CDR2 YYREEE (reference sequence). V was clipped by 0 bases and J by 8 bases, with 14 bases between them. CDR3 nucleotides: TGTGCCAGCAGCTTGGAAGTTTCTACCGCGGGCTACACCTTC. It codes for CASSLEVSTAGYTF.

This clone was found once. The chain carries TRBV19 and TRBJ2-6, with D unresolved. V gave up 8 bases and J gave up 0 bases, with 11 bases separating them. The germline gives CDR1 LNHDA, CDR2 SQIVND (reference sequence). CDR3 length: 15 residues. For the CDR3, the DNA is TGTGCCAGTTGTGACACTTCCTCTGGGGCCAACGTCCTGACTTTC. Its protein product is CASCDTSSGANVLTF. The full variable domain, rest sourced from reference TRBV19 and TRBJ2-6, is DGGITQSPKYLFRKEGQNVTLSCEQNLNHDAMYWYRQDPGQGLRLIYYSQIVNDFQKGDIAEGYSVSREKKESFPLTVTSAQKNPTAFYLCASCDTSSGANVLTFGAGSRLTVL.

This chain links TRBV7-2 with TRBJ1-2; 9 bases match TRBD1. This CDR3 spans 16 amino acids. The V segment lost 0 bases and the J segment 4 bases; nucleotides outside the gene matches: 6. Germline CDR1 SGHTA, CDR2 FQGNSA. The CDR3 DNA sequence: TGTGCCAGCAGCTTAGCGACGACAGGGGGGGTCTATGGCTACACCTTC. It translates to CASSLATTGGVYGYTF.

The J gene is TRBJ1-2, the V gene TRBV5-5, with D possibly being TRBD1 (6 bases). Trimming removed 4 bases at V and 7 bases at J, with 17 bases between. CDR1 is SGHKS, CDR2 YYEKEE, per germline (reference sequence). The CDR3 extends over 14 amino acids. The CDR3, as DNA: TGTGCCAGCAGCCCCGGGGCGGGGGGCAGTGGCTACACCTTC. This encodes CASSPGAGGSGYTF.

V gene TRBV18 combines with J gene TRBJ1-5; TRBD1 matches at 7 bases. The CDR3 has 15 amino acids. Germline CDR1 KGHSH, CDR2 LQKENI. Trimming took 6 bases from V and 2 from J; bases not matched to a gene: 7. CDR3 nucleotide sequence: TGTGCCAGCTCTCTCGACAGGGTGGGCAATCAGCCCCAGCATTTT. Translating gives CASSLDRVGNQPQHF.

The rearrangement uses TRBV6-4 and TRBJ2-3; 8 bases map to TRBD2. The germline CDR1 and CDR2 sequences are MRHNA and SNTAGT. After removal of 2 bases from V and 1 base from J, the junction contained 5 bases not matched to a gene. The CDR3 sequence is 16 residues long. CDR3 region: CASSDEPAGGTDTQYF. The CDR3 nucleotides read TGTGCCAGCAGTGACGAGCCAGCGGGGGGCACAGATACGCAGTATTTT.

The V call is TRBV29-1, the J call TRBJ2-7, with D uncertain. V was clipped by 6 bases and J by 1 base, with 13 bases between them. The CDR3 contains 13 residues. CDR1 is SQVTM and CDR2 is ANQGSEA in the germline V gene. The DNA for the CDR3 is TGCAGCGTAACGGTCGCATCTTCCTACGAGCAGTACTTC. Protein product: CSVTVASSYEQYF.

The J gene is TRBJ2-3, the V gene TRBV6-4; 8 nucleotides match TRBD2. Germline loops: CDR1 MRHNA, CDR2 SNTAGT. With V trimmed by 2 bases and J by 2 bases, 6 bases remained unmatched. This CDR3 comprises 16 residues. The CDR3 is CASSDPRGAFTDTQYF. The CDR3 DNA follows: TGTGCCAGCAGTGACCCGCGGGGGGCCTTCACAGATACGCAGTATTTT.

This chain links TRBV2 with TRBJ1-5; TRBD1 agrees at 8 bases. The CDR3 covers 15 residues. Germline loops: CDR1 SNHLY, CDR2 FYNNEI. Unmatched junction bases numbered 4, after V lost 5 bases and J lost 1 base. As DNA, the CDR3 is TGTGCCAGCAGTTGGACAGGGATAAGCAATCAGCCCCAGCATTTT. This translates into CASSWTGISNQPQHF.

The chain uses TRBV27 and TRBJ2-5; 12 nucleotides agree with TRBD2. The V segment lost 4 bases and the J segment 5 bases; nucleotides outside the gene matches: 5. Germline V gene lookup returns CDR1 MNHEY and CDR2 SMNVEV (reference sequence). This CDR3 spans 15 amino acids. The CDR3 reads CASSSTSGSVETQYF. The CDR3 DNA reads TGTGCCAGCAGTTCGACTAGCGGGAGTGTGGAGACCCAGTACTTC.

The chain carries TRBV6-1 and TRBJ1-6; D possibly corresponds to TRBD1 (6 bases). Germline V gives CDR1 MNHNS, CDR2 SASEGT. The V gene lost 6 bases and the J gene lost 0 bases, with 6 bases spanning the gap. This CDR3 is built from 14 residues. CDR3 DNA: TGTGCCAGCAGGGACAGCTCCTATAATTCACCCCTCCACTTT. This encodes CASRDSSYNSPLHF.